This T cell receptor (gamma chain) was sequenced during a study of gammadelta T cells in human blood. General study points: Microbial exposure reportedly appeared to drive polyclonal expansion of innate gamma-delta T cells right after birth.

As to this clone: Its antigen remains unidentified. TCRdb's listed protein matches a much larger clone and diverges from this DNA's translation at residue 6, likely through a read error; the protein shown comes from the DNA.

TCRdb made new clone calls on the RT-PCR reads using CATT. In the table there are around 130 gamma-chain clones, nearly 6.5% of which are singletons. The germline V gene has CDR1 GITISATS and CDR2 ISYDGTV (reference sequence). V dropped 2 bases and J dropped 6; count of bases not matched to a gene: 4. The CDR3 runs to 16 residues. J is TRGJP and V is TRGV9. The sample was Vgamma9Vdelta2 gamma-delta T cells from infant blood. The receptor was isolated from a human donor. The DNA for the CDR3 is TGTGCCTTGTGGGAGGGTTTAGAGTTGGGCAAAAAAATCAAGGTATTT. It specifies CALWEGLELGKKIKVF.